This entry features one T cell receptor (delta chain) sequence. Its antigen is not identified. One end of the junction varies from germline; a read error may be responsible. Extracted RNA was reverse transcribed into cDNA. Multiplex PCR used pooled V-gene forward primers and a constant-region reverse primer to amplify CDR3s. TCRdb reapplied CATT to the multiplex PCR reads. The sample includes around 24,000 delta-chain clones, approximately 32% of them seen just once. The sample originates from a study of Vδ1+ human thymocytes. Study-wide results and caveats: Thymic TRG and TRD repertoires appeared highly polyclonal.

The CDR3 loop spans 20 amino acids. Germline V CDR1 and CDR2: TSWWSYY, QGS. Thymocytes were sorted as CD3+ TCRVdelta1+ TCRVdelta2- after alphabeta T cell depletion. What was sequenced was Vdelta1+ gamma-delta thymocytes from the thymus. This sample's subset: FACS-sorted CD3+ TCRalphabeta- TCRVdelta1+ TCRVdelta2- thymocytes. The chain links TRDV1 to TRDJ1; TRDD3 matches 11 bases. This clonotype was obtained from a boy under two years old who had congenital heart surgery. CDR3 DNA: TGTGCTCATGGGTTCTGGCGGAGTATTATGGGGGATACGGAGGCCGATAAACTCATCTTT. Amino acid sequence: CAHGFWRSIMGDTEADKLIF.